The next 14 T cell receptor beta chains were all read from a single sample in a study of CDR3 diversity in severe acne. TCRdb re-called the PCR reads through MiXCR, storing one row per CDR3 protein. The sample consists of about 84,000 distinct CDR3 sequences, around 53% of them appearing once. Input material: blood. The receptor set was obtained from a male donor in good health, without acne.

The sample holds a few counts of this clonotype. The chain joins TRBV28 to TRBJ2-1; 10 bases align to TRBD2. V shed 2 bases, J shed 7 bases, and the junction held 5 bases outside the gene matches. The CDR3 sequence is 15 residues long. Germline CDR1 reads MDHEN; CDR2 reads SYDVKM. The CDR3 loop reads CASSLLAGAGNEQFF. Written as DNA, the CDR3 is TGTGCCAGCAGTTTACTAGCGGGAGCGGGGAATGAGCAGTTCTTC.

V usage is TRBV20-1 and J usage is TRBJ2-3; D unresolved. V lost 2 bases and J 5 bases, leaving 11 bases between the germline ends. Germline lookup yields CDR1 DFQATT and CDR2 SNEGSKA (reference sequence). CDR3 length equals 13 residues. This CDR3 is CSARTPSGDTQYF. The DNA of the CDR3 is TGCAGTGCTAGAACCCCCTCGGGAGATACGCAGTATTTT.

In this sample, this clonotype turned up many times. J is TRBJ1-1 and V is TRBV30; perhaps TRBD1 as D (5 bases). Germline V gene data show CDR1 as GTSNPN and CDR2 as SVGIG (reference sequence). The CDR3 length is 16 residues. V was trimmed by 1 base and J by 2 bases, leaving 17 bases between them. CDR3 sequence: CAWSALGGTRNTEAFF. CDR3 in DNA: TGTGCCTGGAGTGCCCTTGGGGGGACCCGTAACACTGAAGCTTTCTTT.

The chain recombines TRBV9 with TRBJ1-2; 8 bases map to TRBD1. The V segment lost 5 bases and the J segment 8 bases; nucleotides outside the gene matches: 11. Germline V gene lookup returns CDR1 SGDLS and CDR2 YYNGEE. This CDR3 contains 14 residues. The CDR3, as DNA: TGTGCCAGCAGTAAGCGACAGGGGAAAGGGGGCTACACCTTC. Its protein is CASSKRQGKGGYTF.

The table lists this clonotype with a few counts. The gene calls are TRBV24-1 and TRBJ1-1; D is uncertain. Germline-derived CDR1 and CDR2 are KGHDR and SFDVKD. The CDR3 loop spans 13 amino acids. Trimming left V 0 bases short and J 10 bases short, with 11 bases between. CDR3 region: CATSDLAGLRAFF. The CDR3 DNA reads as TGTGCCACCAGTGATTTGGCCGGACTGCGAGCTTTCTTT.

The V call is TRBV7-9, the J call TRBJ2-2; D may be TRBD2 (5 bases). CDR1 SEHNR and CDR2 FQNEAQ come from the germline V gene (reference sequence). Trimming removed 2 bases at V and 2 bases at J, with 6 bases between. This CDR3 is 14 amino acids long. The CDR3 DNA reads as TGTGCCAGCAGCTTAAGCGGCAACACCGGGGAGCTGTTTTTT. Its protein product is CASSLSGNTGELFF. The whole variable domain, remainder taken from reference TRBV7-9 and TRBJ2-2, is DTGVSQNPRHKITKRGQNVTFRCDPISEHNRLYWYRQTLGQGPEFLTYFQNEAQLEKSRLLSDRFSAERPKGSFSTLEIQRTEQGDSAMYLCASSLSGNTGELFFGEGSRLTVL.

This clonotype came up many times. The chain recombines TRBV5-4 with TRBJ2-3; maybe TRBD2 (6 bases). Trimming removed 4 bases at V and 2 bases at J, with 14 bases between. Per germline, CDR1 SGHNT and CDR2 YYREEE (reference sequence). CDR3 size: 15 residues. The CDR3 DNA follows: TGTGCCAGCAGCACACCGGGACTCCTCACAGATACGCAGTATTTT. Translated, it gives CASSTPGLLTDTQYF.

J is TRBJ2-7 and V is TRBV6-5, with TRBD1 matching 9 bases. Germline-derived CDR1 and CDR2 are MNHEY and SVGAGI. V gave up 11 bases and J gave up 1 base; unmatched junction bases: 12. CDR3 length: 15 amino acids. For the CDR3, the DNA is TGTGCCGTCAGTTACTCGGGGACAGGGTCCTACGAGCAGTACTTC. Its protein is CAVSYSGTGSYEQYF.

This clonotype was seen many times. The CDR3 nucleotides read TGTGCCAGTAGTACCAGAGGGGGCGCAACTAATGAAAAACTGTTTTTT. Protein sequence: CASSTRGGATNEKLFF. This sequence joins TRBV19 and TRBJ1-4, with 7 bases that match TRBD1. The CDR3 runs 16 residues. Trimming took 4 bases from V and 0 from J; bases not matched to a gene: 5. Germline V lookup: CDR1 LNHDA, CDR2 SQIVND (reference sequence).

This clonotype came up a few times. The rearrangement uses TRBV6-4 and TRBJ2-2; TRBD2 matches 13 bases. Losses at the gene ends were 3 bases for V and 2 bases for J; bases not matched to a gene: 3. The CDR3 extends over 17 amino acids. Germline assignment: CDR1 MRHNA and CDR2 SNTAGT. CDR3 DNA: TGTGCCAGCAGTGAGACTAGCGGGGGGAGTAACACCGGGGAGCTGTTTTTT. Protein sequence: CASSETSGGSNTGELFF.

This rearrangement joins TRBV5-1 to TRBJ1-1, with D tentatively TRBD1 (6 bases). Trimming stripped 4 bases from V and 2 bases from J, with 12 bases between. Per germline, CDR1 SGHRS and CDR2 YFSETQ. The CDR3 totals 14 residues. DNA of the CDR3: TGCGCCAGCAGCCAGGGGTTGGCAAACACTGAAGCTTTCTTT. Translating gives CASSQGLANTEAFF. The variable domain in full, with the rest retrieved from reference TRBV5-1 and TRBJ1-1, is KAGVTQTPRYLIKTRGQQVTLSCSPISGHRSVSWYQQTPGQGLQFLFEYFSETQRNKGNFPGRFSGRQFSNSRSEMNVSTLELGDSALYLCASSQGLANTEAFFGQGTRLTVV.

This clonotype was counted only a few times. The chain employs TRBV11-3 and TRBJ2-7; TRBD2 matches 9 bases. From germline, CDR1 is SGHNT and CDR2 YENEEA. Germline trimming cut 0 bases from V and 3 bases from J; bases unmatched to any gene: 3. The CDR3 extends over 15 amino acids. CDR3 loop: CASSLDGSGGYEQYF. CDR3 DNA: TGTGCCAGCAGCTTAGACGGTAGCGGGGGCTACGAGCAGTACTTC.

V is TRBV19 and J is TRBJ1-1, with D tentatively TRBD1 (5 bases). CDR1 and CDR2 from the germline V gene are LNHDA and SQIVND (reference sequence). Trimming removed 5 bases from V and 1 base from J, with 11 bases in between. The length of the CDR3 is 14 residues. In DNA, the CDR3 is TGTGCCAGTAGTTTGAGGACACAGAACACTGAAGCTTTCTTT. This gives the protein CASSLRTQNTEAFF.

CDR3 amino acids: CASSLETGQGALGNQPQHF. CDR3 DNA sequence: TGTGCCAGCAGCTTGGAAACGGGACAGGGGGCGTTGGGCAATCAGCCCCAGCATTTT. The chain recombines TRBV5-6 with TRBJ1-5; 12 bases fit TRBD1. The CDR3 covers 19 residues. Germline CDR1 reads SGHDT; CDR2 reads YYEEEE. V lost 0 bases and J lost 2; bases outside the gene matches: 9.